This T cell receptor (beta chain) is drawn from a study of blood T cell repertoires in COVID-19. Study context: Sources were T cells, B-cell-depleted T cells, or PBMCs; the material itself was cDNA or gDNA.

This CDR3 region has 14 residues. Germline V gene data show CDR1 as SGHVS and CDR2 as FQNEAQ. V was pared by 0 bases and J by 8 bases, with 10 bases between. As originally analysed: Amplification of reference gene primers was used by the study to estimate nucleated cell counts. This table comes from immunoSEQ multiplex PCR, and its TCRdb copy is limited to in-frame clones, with some not included. V and J calls and clone size follow that table, whereas D and trimming were derived from the DNA. The table shows almost 350,000 clones, with roughly 87% occurring only once. Enrolment of Seattle patients took place during active infection, and they were followed longitudinally.

This TCR came from a woman aged 55-70 years with COVID-19, enrolled during active disease. The chain carries TRBV7-8 and TRBJ1-4; D uncertain. The sequenced sample was peripheral blood. In nucleotides, the CDR3 is TGTGCCAGCAGCTTAGCGCGGGGTGGGGAAAAACTGTTTTTT. It specifies CASSLARGGEKLFF.